A selection of T cell receptor beta chains follows, all from one sample in a study of cytomegalovirus exposure and HLA in healthy donors. Sequencing was performed with immunoSEQ multiplex PCR; in TCRdb, only in-frame clones are kept and a portion is missing. The table has around 200,000 clones, over 75% seen once. Specimen: PBMCs. All receptors come from a female donor in good health and CMV-seronegative. Both conserved end residues are part of each CDR3. The D gene is left open where the match is weak. Some rows mark clone size as missing; the rest say once, few, many or name a class of expanded clone.

v_gene	abundance	d_gene	j_gene	CDR3aa	CDR3nt
TRBV7-9	.	TRBD1	TRBJ1-1	CASSLGGGQGLNTEAFF	TGTGCCAGCAGCTTAGGGGGAGGACAGGGATTGAACACTGAAGCTTTCTTT
TRBV28	.	.	TRBJ2-5	CASSLRSGVETQYF	TGTGCCAGCAGTTTAAGATCCGGGGTGGAGACCCAGTACTTC
TRBV28	.	.	TRBJ2-1	CASSLLGKGSTSYNEQFF	TGTGCCAGCAGTTTATTGGGCAAGGGGTCAACCTCCTACAATGAGCAGTTCTTC
TRBV29-1	.	.	TRBJ1-1	CSVQTRLGNTEAFF	TGCAGCGTCCAAACGAGGTTGGGTAACACTGAAGCTTTCTTT
TRBV29-1	.	TRBD2	TRBJ2-1	CSVEVAGVGEQFF	TGCAGCGTTGAAGTCGCGGGAGTGGGTGAGCAGTTCTTC
TRBV5-6	.	.	TRBJ2-6	CASSKNRAGANVLTF	TGTGCCAGCAGCAAGAACAGGGCTGGGGCCAACGTCCTGACTTTC
TRBV6-5	.	.	TRBJ2-1	CASSFDSSFIYNEQFF	TGTGCCAGCAGTTTTGACTCCTCCTTCATTTACAATGAGCAGTTCTTC
TRBV2	.	.	TRBJ1-3	CASVQGGAGNTIYF	TGTGCCAGCGTACAGGGAGGGGCTGGAAACACCATATATTTT
TRBV2	.	TRBD2	TRBJ2-7	CASGGRTYEQYF	TGTGCCAGCGGCGGGAGAACCTACGAGCAGTACTTC
TRBV2	.	TRBD1	TRBJ1-5	CASRGQWDQPQHF	TGTGCCAGCAGGGGACAGTGGGATCAGCCCCAGCATTTT
TRBV18	.	.	TRBJ1-6	CASSRRQDNSPLHF	TGTGCCAGCTCACGTCGACAGGATAATTCACCCCTCCACTTT
TRBV6-5	.	TRBD1	TRBJ1-2	CASSYPDRDFNYGYTF	TGTGCCAGCAGTTACCCGGACAGGGACTTTAACTATGGCTACACCTTC
TRBV28	.	.	TRBJ1-2	CASTLPQNYGYTF	TGTGCCAGCACCCTGCCGCAGAACTATGGCTACACCTTC
TRBV9	few	TRBD1	TRBJ1-4	CASSVEGTGGGELFF	TGTGCCAGCAGCGTAGAAGGGACAGGGGGCGGGGAACTGTTTTTT
TRBV7-3	.	.	TRBJ2-1	CASSPERVRSYNEQFF	TGTGCCAGCAGCCCAGAGAGGGTAAGATCCTACAATGAGCAGTTCTTC
TRBV6-5	.	TRBD1	TRBJ2-7	CASTSTGGLYEQYF	TGTGCCAGCACCTCGACAGGGGGTCTCTACGAGCAGTACTTC
TRBV4-3	.	TRBD1	TRBJ1-2	CASSQVDRGNYGYTF	TGCGCCAGCAGCCAAGTGGACAGGGGTAACTATGGCTACACCTTC
TRBV15	once	.	TRBJ2-5	CATSSGGVDQETQYF	TGTGCCACCAGCAGCGGCGGGGTGGACCAAGAGACCCAGTACTTC
TRBV19	.	TRBD1	TRBJ1-2	CASSTQGETNYGYTF	TGTGCCAGTAGTACACAGGGGGAAACTAACTATGGCTACACCTTC
TRBV7-8	.	.	TRBJ2-7	CASSRQDYEQYF	TGTGCCAGCAGCAGACAGGACTACGAGCAGTACTTC
TRBV5-5	once	.	TRBJ1-1	CASSLVPGGNTEAFF	TGTGCCAGCAGCTTGGTTCCGGGTGGGAACACTGAAGCTTTCTTT
TRBV6-6	.	.	TRBJ1-5	CASSQGVGNQPQHF	TGTGCCAGCAGCCAGGGCGTTGGCAATCAGCCCCAGCATTTT
TRBV29-1	.	TRBD2	TRBJ2-5	CSVELAGGQETQYF	TGCAGCGTTGAGTTGGCGGGGGGGCAAGAGACCCAGTACTTC
TRBV5-1	.	TRBD1	TRBJ2-3	CASSLDRGSTDTQYF	TGCGCCAGCAGCCTGGACAGGGGTAGCACAGATACGCAGTATTTT
TRBV6-5	.	.	TRBJ1-5	CASSLGSTSNQPQHF	TGTGCCAGCAGTTTGGGCAGTACGAGCAATCAGCCCCAGCATTTT
TRBV29-1	few	TRBD1	TRBJ2-1	CSVYRDRGVHEQFF	TGCAGCGTTTACCGGGACAGGGGGGTCCATGAGCAGTTCTTC
TRBV13	.	TRBD2	TRBJ2-7	CASRTTSGGNYEQYF	TGTGCCAGCAGAACCACTAGCGGGGGGAACTACGAGCAGTACTTC
TRBV4-1	.	TRBD1	TRBJ2-1	CASENGAGGYNEQFF	TGCGCCAGCGAGAACGGGGCAGGGGGATACAACGAGCAGTTCTTC
TRBV5-4	.	.	TRBJ2-7	CASSPGGGGGSYEQYF	TGTGCCAGCAGCCCCGGCGGGGGAGGGGGATCCTACGAGCAGTACTTC
TRBV7-6	.	.	TRBJ1-6	CASSLDLWALNSPLHF	TGTGCCAGCAGCTTAGACTTGTGGGCTCTTAATTCACCCCTCCACTTT
TRBV30	.	.	TRBJ1-1	CAWSDGSLNTEAFF	TGTGCCTGGAGTGACGGGTCATTGAACACTGAAGCTTTCTTT
TRBV6-5	.	.	TRBJ2-3	CASSNIGVPDTQYF	TGTGCCAGCAGTAACATCGGGGTCCCAGATACGCAGTATTTT
TRBV5-1	.	TRBD1	TRBJ2-5	CASSWGTGQETQYF	TGCGCCAGCAGCTGGGGGACAGGACAAGAGACCCAGTACTTC
TRBV6-5	.	TRBD1	TRBJ1-1	CASSYGQGPTEAFF	TGTGCCAGCAGTTACGGACAGGGACCTACTGAAGCTTTCTTT
TRBV5-4	.	.	TRBJ1-6	CASSLGHTLDSPLHF	TGTGCCAGCAGCTTGGGCCACACCCTGGATTCACCCCTCCACTTT
TRBV4-1	.	.	TRBJ2-1	CASSQEPGDNEQFF	TGCGCCAGCAGCCAAGAGCCGGGAGACAATGAGCAGTTCTTC
TRBV18	.	.	TRBJ2-2	CASSTGTPGTGELFF	TGTGCCAGCTCAACAGGGACCCCGGGCACCGGGGAGCTGTTTTTT
TRBV6-5	.	.	TRBJ2-1	CASSYGSNEQFF	TGTGCCAGCAGTTACGGCTCCAATGAGCAGTTCTTC
TRBV7-6	.	TRBD2	TRBJ2-5	CASSFGLAGRETQYF	TGTGCCAGCAGCTTCGGACTAGCGGGGAGGGAGACCCAGTACTTC
TRBV28	.	.	TRBJ1-2	CASSLWGQGLGGYTF	TGTGCCAGCAGTTTATGGGGTCAGGGGCTGGGTGGCTACACCTTC
TRBV6-4	.	TRBD1	TRBJ1-2	CASSDQTGGADGYTF	TGTGCCAGCAGTGATCAAACAGGGGGCGCCGATGGCTACACCTTC
TRBV4-1	.	TRBD1	TRBJ2-1	CASSSEGAGGTYNEQFF	TGCGCCAGCAGCTCCGAGGGGGCAGGGGGTACCTACAATGAGCAGTTCTTC
TRBV7-9	.	TRBD1	TRBJ1-1	CSSSLTGGTEAFF	TGTTCCAGCAGCTTGACAGGGGGCACTGAAGCTTTCTTT
TRBV29-1	.	TRBD2	TRBJ2-7	CSTGDAGGNEQYF	TGCAGCACCGGGGACGCGGGGGGCAACGAGCAGTACTTC
TRBV7-9	.	TRBD1	TRBJ1-4	CASSLGGTGGWKLFF	TGTGCCAGCAGCCTCGGAGGGACAGGGGGCTGGAAACTGTTTTTT
TRBV18	.	.	TRBJ2-3	CASLASGRASTDTQYF	TGTGCCAGCTTAGCCTCCGGGAGAGCTAGCACAGATACGCAGTATTTT
TRBV7-7	.	.	TRBJ2-5	CASSPLQETQYF	TGTGCCAGCAGCCCCCTCCAAGAGACCCAGTACTTC
TRBV2	.	TRBD1	TRBJ2-3	CASSRQGGSTDTQYF	TGTGCCAGCAGCAGACAGGGTGGAAGCACAGATACGCAGTATTTT
TRBV11-2	.	.	TRBJ2-5	CASSPIGAGVETQYF	TGTGCCAGCAGTCCTATTGGGGCAGGGGTTGAGACCCAGTACTTC
TRBV30	once	TRBD2	TRBJ2-3	CAWRVSGGSDTQYF	TGCGCCTGGAGGGTTAGCGGGGGGTCAGATACGCAGTATTTT